The present T cell receptor (beta chain) was sequenced within a study of regulatory T cells in long-lasting Graves disease. Study results and caveats: Accuracy was perhaps lowered by the small sample size.

This clonotype has a count of ten or more. No antigen is known for it. The time point was: persistent/refractory GD, antithyroid drugs over 5 years with positive TRAb. Preparation of the TCR library used RNA extracted from PBMCs. For TCR beta, libraries came from iRepertoire HTBI primers and Arm-PCR of CDR3 regions. In TCRdb, the multiplex PCR reads were re-called with MiXCR into one record per CDR3 protein. The table shows about 470,000 distinct CDR3 sequences, with 20% to 25% occurring only once. Germline V gene data show CDR1 as DFQATT and CDR2 as SNEGSKA (reference sequence). Trimming took 5 bases from V and 13 from J; bases not matched to a gene: 14. The CDR3 is 14 residues long.

The chain joins TRBV20-1 to TRBJ1-6, with 7 bases lining up with TRBD1. Sequenced here: peripheral blood mononuclear cells (PBMCs), sampled when the disease was refractory, from a patient treated with antithyroid drugs. The clonotype was recovered from a female donor with Graves disease. CDR3 loop: CSAPGTVEIHPLHF. The CDR3 DNA reads TGCAGTGCTCCCGGGACAGTGGAAATTCATCCCCTCCACTTT.